This T cell receptor beta chain was obtained from a study of early T cells in non-severe SARS-CoV-2 infection. The TCR library protocol was used to attach unique molecular identifiers. These identifiers were attached to individual cDNA molecules. MiXCR, run by TCRdb on the 5' RACE reads, gives a single entry per CDR3 protein. Altogether 35,000 to 40,000 distinct CDR3 sequences are present, about 5.3% being singletons, with the ten largest covering 20% to 30%. This clonotype was detected ten times or more. CDR3 size: 13 residues. Looked up from germline, CDR1 is WSHSY and CDR2 is SAAADI. V was pared by 0 bases and J by 11 bases, with 12 bases between.

The chain couples TRBV10-2 to TRBJ2-3; D is perhaps TRBD1 (6 bases). The sequence was collected from an adult who was a healthcare worker with PCR-confirmed SARS-CoV-2 infection or an uninfected control (not recorded which). The sample taken for sequencing was whole blood. The CDR3 region has the DNA TGCGCCAGCAGTGAGTCGGGGGCCGCGCAGCAGTATTTT. This translates into CASSESGAAQQYF.